A selection of T cell receptor beta chains follows, all from one sample in a study of PD-1 blockade in classical Hodgkin lymphoma. Using immunoSEQ multiplex PCR, the repertoire was profiled, and TCRdb retains in-frame clones only, with some absent. The sample lists 15,000 to 25,000 clones, approximately 83% occurring once. The sequenced material came from CD4+ T cells from blood. Receptors originate from a human donor with classical Hodgkin lymphoma. Each CDR3 is given with its conserved first and last residue. A D gene is named only where the DNA matches it firmly. The size entry is marked missing in some rows and otherwise reads once, few, many or a size class.

CASAPLAGYTDTQYF	TGTGCCAGCGCCCCACTAGCGGGCTACACAGATACGCAGTATTTT	TRBV28	TRBJ2-3	TRBD2	once
CASSPREAGELFF	TGTGCCAGCTCACCTCGAGAAGCCGGGGAGCTGTTTTTT	TRBV18	TRBJ2-2	-	-
CASSALDSNQPQHF	TGTGCCAGCAGCGCCCTGGACAGCAATCAGCCCCAGCATTTT	TRBV2	TRBJ1-5	-	-
CASSKPDWASGSDEQYF	-	TRBV21-1	TRBJ2-7	-	-
CASSLYREGASEQYF	TGCGCCAGCAGCTTATACAGGGAAGGGGCCTCCGAGCAGTACTTC	TRBV5-1	TRBJ2-7	-	-
CASSLGPNGNQPQHF	TGTGCCAGCAGCCTAGGACCCAATGGAAATCAGCCCCAGCATTTT	TRBV7-9	TRBJ1-5	-	-
CASSQEDRKYEQYF	TGTGCCAGCAGCCAAGAGGACCGTAAGTACGAGCAGTACTTC	TRBV4-2	TRBJ2-7	-	once
CASSLVSAGAGELFF	TGTGCCAGCAGCTTAGTAAGCGCCGGCGCCGGGGAGCTGTTTTTT	TRBV7-9	TRBJ2-2	-	-
CASRSGRGGKIAKNIQYF	TGTGCCAGCAGATCCGGTAGGGGCGGGAAGATAGCCAAAAACATTCAGTACTTC	TRBV11-2	TRBJ2-4	-	-
CASTTGYSGNTIYF	TGTGCCAGCACCACCGGATACTCTGGAAACACCATATATTTT	TRBV6-6	TRBJ1-3	-	-
CASSSRTGNEKLFF	TGTGCCAGCAGTTCCCGGACGGGGAATGAAAAACTGTTTTTT	TRBV28	TRBJ1-4	-	-
CAGPVEGTEAFF	TGTGCCGGGCCTGTCGAAGGGACTGAAGCTTTCTTT	TRBV7-9	TRBJ1-1	-	few
CASIPGQGSYGYTF	TGTGCCAGTATCCCGGGACAGGGCTCCTATGGCTACACCTTC	TRBV19	TRBJ1-2	TRBD1	few
CSVETGGNSGIQYF	TGCAGCGTGGAAACAGGGGGAAATTCCGGCATTCAGTACTTC	TRBV29-1	TRBJ2-4	TRBD1	-
CASTSAGSYEQFF	TGTGCCAGCACCAGTGCCGGGAGTTATGAGCAGTTCTTC	TRBV25-1	TRBJ2-1	-	-
CASSIQGGLGYGYTF	TGTGCCAGCTCTATCCAGGGGGGATTAGGGTATGGCTACACCTTC	TRBV18	TRBJ1-2	TRBD1	-
CASSDLGIDTGELFF	TGTGCCAGCAGTGATTTAGGGATAGACACCGGGGAGCTGTTTTTT	TRBV25-1	TRBJ2-2	-	-
CASSITGQANTEAFF	TGTGCCAGTAGTATAACGGGGCAGGCGAACACTGAAGCTTTCTTT	TRBV19	TRBJ1-1	-	-
CASSRQVQETQYF	TGTGCCAGTAGTCGACAGGTCCAAGAGACCCAGTACTTC	TRBV19	TRBJ2-5	-	-
CASNDGLAGAGELFF	TGCGCCAGCAATGACGGACTAGCAGGGGCCGGGGAGCTGTTTTTT	TRBV5-1	TRBJ2-2	TRBD2	-
CASQLRGPGVYEQYF	TGTGCCAGTCAGCTACGTGGGCCGGGGGTCTACGAGCAGTACTTC	TRBV19	TRBJ2-7	-	-
CASSESTRALPQPQHF	TGCGCCAGCAGTGAGTCGACCAGGGCTCTCCCTCAGCCCCAGCATTTT	TRBV10-2	TRBJ1-5	-	-
CASSQDPVWVGQKETQYF	TGCGCCAGCAGCCAAGATCCAGTATGGGTGGGACAGAAGGAGACCCAGTACTTC	TRBV4-1	TRBJ2-5	TRBD1	-
CASSQDGVRQFF	TGTGCCAGCAGCCAAGATGGAGTGCGGCAGTTCTTC	TRBV4-2	TRBJ2-1	-	-
CASSPQGNYGYTF	TGCGCCAGCAGCCCACAGGGGAACTATGGCTACACCTTC	TRBV5-1	TRBJ1-2	TRBD1	-
CASSASTSGRGDTQYF	TGTGCCAGCAGCGCCTCGACTAGCGGCCGGGGAGATACGCAGTATTTT	TRBV9	TRBJ2-3	TRBD2	-
CASSIAGGVGEQFF	TGTGCCAGCAGTATAGCGGGAGGTGTCGGGGAGCAGTTCTTC	TRBV6-4	TRBJ2-1	TRBD2	-
CASSGAGENYGYTF	TGTGCCAGCAGTGGAGCAGGGGAGAACTATGGCTACACCTTC	TRBV25-1	TRBJ1-2	-	few
CASTREPSSYNEQFF	TGTGCCAGTACCCGTGAGCCGAGCTCCTACAATGAGCAGTTCTTC	TRBV19	TRBJ2-1	-	-
CASSWAGGLTDTQYF	TGCGCCAGCAGCTGGGCGGGAGGGCTCACAGATACGCAGTATTTT	TRBV5-1	TRBJ2-3	TRBD2	once
CASNPRDAYGYTF	TGTGCCAGTAATCCCAGGGACGCCTATGGCTACACCTTC	TRBV19	TRBJ1-2	-	-
CASTQMGQGGEQFF	TGTGCCAGCACCCAAATGGGACAGGGTGGCGAGCAGTTCTTC	TRBV28	TRBJ2-1	TRBD1	-
CASSLDTGGNGYTF	TGTGCCAGCAGTTTAGATACAGGGGGAAATGGCTACACCTTC	TRBV6-6	TRBJ1-2	TRBD1	-
CASSLVGRGNQPQHF	TGTGCCAGCAGCCTAGTTGGACGGGGCAATCAGCCCCAGCATTTT	TRBV28	TRBJ1-5	-	-
CASSLVGGGNEKLFF	TGCGCCAGCAGCTTGGTGGGCGGAGGCAATGAAAAACTGTTTTTT	TRBV5-1	TRBJ1-4	-	-
CASSELEGLGETQYF	TGTGCCAGCAGTGAACTAGAGGGGTTGGGAGAGACCCAGTACTTC	TRBV6-1	TRBJ2-5	-	-
CASGRGAIQETQYF	TGTGCCAGCGGCAGGGGGGCCATCCAAGAGACCCAGTACTTC	TRBV2	TRBJ2-5	-	-
CASSLGSGLAGGKSYEQYF	TGTGCCAGCAGCTTGGGATCGGGACTAGCGGGAGGAAAGTCCTACGAGCAGTACTTC	TRBV5-4	TRBJ2-7	TRBD2	-
CASRRIAGRNEKLFF	TGTGCCAGTAGACGTATCGCAGGTAGAAATGAAAAACTGTTTTTT	TRBV19	TRBJ1-4	-	-
CASDSGLPNTEAFF	TGTGCCAGCGACTCAGGGTTACCGAACACTGAAGCTTTCTTT	TRBV2	TRBJ1-1	-	-
CAITTTGTGSYEQYF	TGTGCCATCACCACGACCGGGACAGGGAGTTACGAGCAGTACTTC	TRBV10-3	TRBJ2-7	TRBD1	few
CASSLVGSVEQYF	TGTGCCAGCAGTTTGGTGGGATCCGTCGAGCAGTACTTC	TRBV28	TRBJ2-7	-	-
CASSFTGWGELFF	TGTGCCAGCAGCTTTACCGGATGGGGGGAGCTGTTTTTT	TRBV5-4	TRBJ2-2	-	-
CASSIFQSGGYGYTF	TGTGCCAGTAGTATTTTCCAGTCAGGAGGCTATGGCTACACCTTC	TRBV19	TRBJ1-2	-	-
CAIWSSVGLDEQYF	TGTGCCATCTGGTCGTCGGTCGGCTTGGACGAGCAGTACTTC	TRBV10-3	TRBJ2-7	-	-
CASSLAPPGQGGMNTEAFF	TGTGCCAGCAGCTTGGCGCCTCCGGGACAGGGGGGGATGAACACTGAAGCTTTCTTT	TRBV5-8	TRBJ1-1	TRBD1	-
CASSYFSATNEKLFF	TGTGCCAGCAGTTACTTTTCCGCAACTAATGAAAAACTGTTTTTT	TRBV6-6	TRBJ1-4	-	-
CASSLVEGDYGYTF	TGCGCCAGCAGCTTGGTCGAGGGAGACTATGGCTACACCTTC	TRBV5-1	TRBJ1-2	-	few